Listed below are T cell receptor beta chains from one sample, sequenced in a study of T cell clonotyping in hematopoietic cell transplantation. Assay used: immunoSEQ multiplex PCR; TCRdb lists only in-frame clones, some missing. The sample gives more than 5,000 clones, about 30% of which show up once; 15% to 20% is in the top ten. The material was peripheral blood mononuclear cells, obtained 30 days after allogeneic stem cell transplant. These receptors were collected from a female patient between 50 and 60 years old who had an allogeneic stem cell transplant from an unrelated donor, so the T cells may come from the graft donor. Some clones in this sample may be carry-over from other donors' samples. Each CDR3 is given with its conserved first and last residue. The order of the fields is D gene, clone size, V gene, J gene, CDR3 protein, CDR3 DNA. D genes are given only for firm matches. A clone size is listed for some rows: how often the clone was seen (once, few, many), or a class if it is expanded.

NA	NA	TRBV7-2	TRBJ1-6	CASSLREARDSPLHF	TGTGCCAGCAGCTTAAGGGAGGCCAGGGATTCACCCCTCCACTTT
TRBD2	NA	TRBV6-1	TRBJ2-3	CASSDGTSGAFTDTQYF	TGTGCCAGCAGTGACGGGACTAGCGGGGCCTTCACAGATACGCAGTATTTT
NA	few	TRBV4-3	TRBJ2-7	CASSPEWAPTYEQYF	TGCGCCAGCAGCCCGGAGTGGGCGCCTACCTACGAGCAGTACTTC
NA	NA	TRBV6-5	TRBJ2-6	CASSPALSGANVLTF	TGTGCCAGCAGCCCGGCACTTTCTGGGGCCAACGTCCTGACTTTC
NA	once	TRBV29-1	TRBJ1-2	CSVEVVPDRYGYTF	TGCAGCGTTGAAGTTGTCCCGGACCGCTATGGCTACACCTTC
TRBD1	once	TRBV29-1	TRBJ2-3	CSDRTGGIGDTQYF	TGCAGCGACCGGACAGGGGGTATAGGAGATACGCAGTATTTT
NA	few	TRBV30	TRBJ1-2	CAWGGYGYTF	TGTGCCTGGGGGGGCTATGGCTACACCTTC
NA	NA	TRBV30	TRBJ1-3	CAWKGIGNTIYF	TGTGCCTGGAAGGGGATCGGAAACACCATATATTTT
NA	NA	TRBV5-5	TRBJ1-5	CASSFIANQPQHF	TGTGCCAGCAGCTTCATAGCAAATCAGCCCCAGCATTTT
NA	medium-sized	TRBV29-1	TRBJ1-1	CSVDRATEAFF	TGCAGCGTTGACAGGGCCACTGAAGCTTTCTTT
NA	few	TRBV6-5	TRBJ2-1	CASRMGSYNEQFF	TGTGCCAGTCGGATGGGCTCCTACAATGAGCAGTTCTTC
NA	NA	TRBV9	TRBJ2-3	CASSLTGSHLDTQYF	TGTGCCAGCAGCCTGACAGGCTCACACTTGGATACGCAGTATTTT
TRBD1	few	TRBV15	TRBJ2-7	CATSRGQGAREQYF	TGTGCCACCAGCAGGGGACAGGGGGCTCGCGAGCAGTACTTC
NA	medium-sized	TRBV9	TRBJ2-3	CASSALAIGTDTQYF	TGTGCCAGCAGCGCCCTAGCTATAGGCACAGATACGCAGTATTTT
TRBD1	few	TRBV28	TRBJ1-2	CASIIRGSQTNYGYTF	TGTGCCAGCATCATCAGGGGGTCCCAAACTAACTATGGCTACACCTTC
NA	NA	TRBV29-1	TRBJ2-1	CSVGGNEQFF	TGCAGCGTCGGGGGCAATGAGCAGTTCTTC
NA	NA	TRBV30	TRBJ1-5	CAWSRTADQPQHF	TGTGCCTGGAGCAGGACAGCAGATCAGCCCCAGCATTTT
NA	NA	TRBV29-1	TRBJ2-7	CSVRVFDGYEQYF	TGCAGCGTTCGTGTTTTTGACGGCTACGAGCAGTACTTC
TRBD1	few	TRBV5-1	TRBJ2-1	CASSRAGTDYNEQFF	TGCGCCAGCAGCCGCGCCGGGACAGACTACAATGAGCAGTTCTTC
TRBD1	few	TRBV6-6	TRBJ1-6	CASTGTAVYNSPLHF	TGTGCCAGCACCGGGACAGCAGTATATAATTCACCCCTCCACTTT